This is a list of T cell receptor beta chains from one sample in a study of blood T cell repertoires in COVID-19. TCRdb's table, derived via immunoSEQ multiplex PCR, lists solely in-frame clones and lacks some. This sample has 110,000 to 150,000 clones, with approximately 80% found just once. Sample: peripheral blood. The receptors derive from a woman in her forties or fifties with acute or convalescent COVID-19. Each CDR3 is given with its conserved first and last residue. A D gene is named only where the DNA matches it firmly. Some rows mark clone size as missing; the rest say once, few, many or name a class of expanded clone.

v_call	j_call	clone_size	d_call	cdr3_nt	cdr3_aa
TRBV5-1	TRBJ1-1	NA	TRBD1	TGCGCCAGCAGCTTGGCCGTCGGACAGGCGGTGGAAGCTTTCTTT	CASSLAVGQAVEAFF
TRBV5-8	TRBJ1-4	NA	TRBD1	TGTGCCAGCAGCTCAGGGGGTGCGGGTAATGAAAAACTGTTTTTT	CASSSGGAGNEKLFF
TRBV28	TRBJ1-1	NA	TRBD1	TGTGCCAGCAGCTCGGGACAGGGGGATGAAGCTTTCTTT	CASSSGQGDEAFF
TRBV15	TRBJ1-3	NA	TRBD1	TGTGCCACCAGCAGTAGACGGGACAGCTCTGGAAACACCATATATTTT	CATSSRRDSSGNTIYF
TRBV7-2	TRBJ2-7	NA	TRBD1	TGTGCCAGCAGCTTCCTAGGGGACAGGGGCGCCTACGAGCAGTACTTC	CASSFLGDRGAYEQYF
TRBV9	TRBJ2-5	NA	TRBD1	TGTGCCAGCAGCCCACGCCAGGGACAGGGCGCCGAAGAGACCCAGTACTTC	CASSPRQGQGAEETQYF
TRBV7-2	TRBJ2-7	NA	NA	TGTGCCAGCAGCTTAGCGGCCCTTTCCCCCTACGAGCAGTACTTC	CASSLAALSPYEQYF
TRBV28	TRBJ1-1	NA	NA	TGTGCCAGCAGCGGAGGTCCACAGGGAAAAGCTTTCTTT	CASSGGPQGKAFF
TRBV2	TRBJ1-4	NA	TRBD1	TGTGCCAGCAGCGGGACAGTTAATGAAAAACTGTTTTTT	CASSGTVNEKLFF
TRBV7-2	TRBJ2-1	NA	TRBD2	TGTGCCAGCAGCCCCAGGCGACTAGCGGGGGAAGAGCAGTTCTTC	CASSPRRLAGEEQFF
TRBV7-3	TRBJ2-2	NA	NA	TGTGCCAGCAGCTTAGAGAGGGTATCGGGGGAGCTGTTTTTT	CASSLERVSGELFF
TRBV4-1	TRBJ1-3	NA	TRBD1	TGCGCCAGCAGCCGCGACCGACAGGGGACGAGCTCTGGAAACACCATATATTTT	CASSRDRQGTSSGNTIYF
TRBV7-2	TRBJ1-5	NA	TRBD1	TGTGCCAGCAGCCTAGAGGGACAGTCCCAGCCCCAGCATTTT	CASSLEGQSQPQHF
TRBV4-2	TRBJ1-5	NA	TRBD1	TGTGCCAGCAGCCAAGATTGGACAGGGAATCAGCCCCAGCATTTT	CASSQDWTGNQPQHF
TRBV4-3	TRBJ1-2	few	NA	TGCGCCAGCAGCCACACGACAGGAGGCTACACCTTC	CASSHTTGGYTF
TRBV24-1	TRBJ1-2	NA	NA	TGTGCCACCAGTGCGACAGGACCTCACTATGGCTACACCTTC	CATSATGPHYGYTF
TRBV2	TRBJ1-5	NA	NA	TGTGCCAGCAGGAAAGAGGCAGGGGTTCAGCCCCAGCATTTT	CASRKEAGVQPQHF